Below, 29 T cell receptor beta chains from the same sample are listed, as sequenced in a study of vaccination effects on CD4 cells after COVID-19. The data were produced by immunoSEQ multiplex PCR, yet TCRdb's version contains in-frame clones alone and is incomplete. Of some 68,000 clones listed, around 76% are singletons. No antigen has been identified for these receptors. Antigen-specific CD4+ T cell clonotypes were called by their expansion after viral peptide-pool culture in ViraFEST. Isolating CD4+ T cells followed about 10 days of culture. Vaccine recipients, nucleocapsid antibody negative, had no prior SARS-CoV-2 infection. Sequenced material: CD4+ T cells from PBMCs cultured with HCoV-OC43 spike peptides, taken before COVID-19 vaccination. Subset: HCoV-OC43 spike overlapping peptide pool stimulation. Receptor source: a human donor who received a COVID-19 vaccine.

V is TRBV24-1 and J is TRBJ1-5, with 7 positions matching TRBD1. With V trimmed by 5 bases and J by 9 bases, 15 bases remained unmatched. CDR1 KGHDR and CDR2 SFDVKD come from the germline V gene. The CDR3 loop spans 16 amino acids. The DNA of the CDR3 is TGTGCCACCAGTGCCTCCCGACAGGGAGGAAGGGGGCCCCAGCATTTT. Protein sequence: CATSASRQGGRGPQHF.

This clone has a handful of counts. CDR3 sequence (DNA): TGTGCCAGCATAAGAGGGGCAGGGTATCCCTATGGCTACACCTTC. Translation: CASIRGAGYPYGYTF. The V and J genes are TRBV2 and TRBJ1-2, with a possible D match to TRBD1 (5 bases). CDR1 and CDR2 (germline): SNHLY, FYNNEI. The CDR3 consists of 15 residues. Trimming took 7 bases from V and 4 from J, leaving 19 bases between them.

The rearrangement links TRBV6-5 to TRBJ2-5; 7 bases fit TRBD1. With 5 bases clipped from V and 7 bases from J, the junction kept 13 bases outside the gene matches. This CDR3 contains 15 residues. Germline V lookup: CDR1 MNHEY, CDR2 SVGAGI. CDR3 in amino acids: CASSRAQGRYGTQYF. The DNA for the CDR3 is TGTGCCAGCAGTCGCGCACAGGGGCGGTACGGGACCCAGTACTTC.

In DNA, the CDR3 is TGTGCCAGCGGGCGGTACGCCAGCACAGATACGCAGTATTTT. Translating gives CASGRYASTDTQYF. V and J are TRBV9 and TRBJ2-3; D uncertain. Trimming shortened V by 7 bases and J by 0 bases, and 12 bases separated the two germline ends. The CDR3 extends over 14 amino acids. CDR1 and CDR2 (germline): SGDLS, YYNGEE.

The rearrangement joins TRBV9 to TRBJ2-2, with no clear D. CDR3 length: 13 amino acids. Trimming took 0 bases from V and 6 from J, leaving 6 bases between them. Germline CDR1 reads SGDLS; CDR2 reads YYNGEE. The CDR3 region has the DNA TGTGCCAGCAGCGTAGGCGTCGCCGGGGAGCTGTTTTTT. Its protein product is CASSVGVAGELFF.

The J gene is TRBJ1-3, the V gene TRBV12-5; perhaps TRBD1 as D (5 bases). There are 15 residues in the CDR3. Deletions cut 3 bases from V and 0 bases from J, with 9 bases between. Germline V gene sequence: CDR1 LGHNT, CDR2 FRNRAP. CDR3 nucleotide sequence: TGTGCTAGTGGTTTAGGCGGGGGCTCTGGAAACACCATATATTTT. Its protein is CASGLGGGSGNTIYF.

The chain employs TRBV5-6 and TRBJ2-2, with D uncertain. CDR1 is SGHDT and CDR2 is YYEEEE in the germline V gene. V lost 0 bases and J lost 4, with 7 bases in between. CDR3 length: 14 residues. This CDR3 reads CASSLGATTGELFF. CDR3 nucleotide sequence: TGTGCCAGCAGCTTGGGAGCTACCACCGGGGAGCTGTTTTTT.

V and J are TRBV7-2 and TRBJ1-4; TRBD1 might be the D (5 bases). The CDR3 covers 15 residues. Germline lookup yields CDR1 SGHTA and CDR2 FQGNSA. V dropped 4 bases and J dropped 7 bases, with 16 bases sitting between them. CDR3 sequence reads: CASSSPSGRGEKLFF. The CDR3 DNA is TGTGCCAGCAGCTCTCCGTCAGGGAGGGGTGAAAAACTGTTTTTT.

V usage is TRBV5-1 and J usage is TRBJ1-2; TRBD1 might be the D (5 bases). Germline V gene data show CDR1 as SGHRS and CDR2 as YFSETQ. Deletions cut 4 bases from V and 4 bases from J, with 17 bases between. The CDR3 is 15 amino acids. This CDR3 is CASSMVLGPPYGYTF. CDR3 in DNA: TGCGCCAGCAGCATGGTCCTGGGGCCACCCTATGGCTACACCTTC.

The chain combines TRBV5-1 with TRBJ2-3; no reliable D call. The V end was cut by 4 bases, the J end by 6 bases, with 15 bases between. The CDR3 has 14 residues. Per germline, CDR1 SGHRS and CDR2 YFSETQ. CDR3 DNA: TGCGCCAGCAGCATAGAACTGGGCTCGGATACGCAGTATTTT. Protein product: CASSIELGSDTQYF.

The chain recombines TRBV28 with TRBJ1-3; D is possibly TRBD1 (5 bases). V lost 6 bases to trimming and J lost 0 bases, with 12 bases between them. The CDR3 loop spans 15 amino acids. Looked up from germline, CDR1 is MDHEN and CDR2 is SYDVKM. The CDR3 coding sequence is TGTGCCAGCAGAGGGGCAGGGAGCTCTGGAAACACCATATATTTT. Translation: CASRGAGSSGNTIYF. The full variable domain, with the rest looked up from reference TRBV28 and TRBJ1-3, is DVKVTQSSRYLVKRTGEKVFLECVQDMDHENMFWYRQDPGLGLRLIYFSYDVKMKEKGDIPEGYSVSREKKERFSLILESASTNQTSMYLCASRGAGSSGNTIYFGEGSWLTVV.

The rearrangement uses TRBV6-5 and TRBJ1-2; 10 nucleotides match TRBD1. Trimming cost V 0 bases and J 4 bases; bases outside gene matches: 5. This CDR3 has 16 residues. Germline V gene lookup returns CDR1 MNHEY and CDR2 SVGAGI. CDR3 residues: CASSYSRTGGGYGYTF. CDR3 coding DNA: TGTGCCAGCAGTTACTCGAGGACAGGGGGTGGCTATGGCTACACCTTC.

This sequence joins TRBV23-1 and TRBJ2-5; 7 bases fit TRBD1. TRBV23-1 has ORF status, its function being uncertain. V trimming: 8 bases; J trimming: 1 base; junction bases outside the gene matches: 7. This CDR3 spans 14 amino acids. CDR3 region: CASGRQGSQETQYF. The DNA for the CDR3 is TGCGCCAGCGGAAGACAGGGCAGCCAAGAGACCCAGTACTTC.

This clone appeared a few times. The chain couples TRBV6-4 to TRBJ1-2, with D maybe TRBD1 (6 bases). In germline, CDR1 is MRHNA, CDR2 SNTAGT. This CDR3 has 15 residues. V was cut by 4 bases and J by 4 bases, with 16 bases left in between. In DNA form, the CDR3 reads TGTGCCAGCAGTGTCTCAGCAGGGGCTGCCTATGGCTACACCTTC. Its translation: CASSVSAGAAYGYTF.

DNA of the CDR3: TGCGCCAGCAGCCAGATTCAACTTGCGAGTGATGGCTACACCTTC. This sequence encodes CASSQIQLASDGYTF. The chain has TRBV4-3 and TRBJ1-2, with unresolved D. Trimming took off 3 bases at V and 6 bases at J, with 17 bases between the two ends. Germline values: CDR1 LGHNA, CDR2 YSLEER. This CDR3 comprises 15 residues.

V usage is TRBV28 and J usage is TRBJ2-7, with TRBD2 matching 9 bases. Germline V gene data show CDR1 as MDHEN and CDR2 as SYDVKM. With V trimmed by 3 bases and J by 5 bases, 11 bases remained unmatched. This CDR3 is built from 16 residues. The CDR3 nucleotides are TGTGCCAGCAGTTTTTCTGGCTTAGCGGGGGCTGACGAGCAGTACGTC. It codes for CASSFSGLAGADEQYV.

The V and J genes are TRBV18 and TRBJ1-1, with 8 bases matching TRBD1. Germline V CDR1 and CDR2: KGHSH, LQKENI. The CDR3 spans 15 residues. The ends lost 4 bases at V and 4 bases at J; junction bases unmatched: 8. CDR3 region: CASSLQGQVSTEAFF. CDR3 DNA sequence: TGTGCCAGCTCACTCCAGGGACAGGTGAGCACTGAAGCTTTCTTT.

V is TRBV2 and J is TRBJ1-2; 11 bases fit TRBD1. The CDR3 extends over 15 amino acids. V lost 7 bases to trimming and J lost 4 bases; unmatched junction nucleotides: 8. From germline, CDR1 is SNHLY and CDR2 FYNNEI. The CDR3 region is CASTPGQGVGYGYTF. CDR3 DNA: TGTGCCAGCACCCCGGGACAGGGGGTCGGCTATGGCTACACCTTC.

The chain employs TRBV5-1 and TRBJ2-1; D could derive from TRBD1 or TRBD2 (5 bases each). The CDR3 contains 11 residues. Trimming took off 5 bases at V and 15 bases at J, with 15 bases between the two ends. The germline V gene encodes CDR1 SGHRS and CDR2 YFSETQ. The CDR3 sequence is CASSLRDVPFF. CDR3 sequence (DNA): TGCGCCAGCAGTTTACGGGACGTTCCGTTCTTC. The entire variable domain, with the rest obtained from reference TRBV5-1 and TRBJ2-1, is as follows: KAGVTQTPRYLIKTRGQQVTLSCSPISGHRSVSWYQQTPGQGLQFLFEYFSETQRNKGNFPGRFSGRQFSNSRSEMNVSTLELGDSALYLCASSLRDVPFFGPGTRLTVL.

This chain connects TRBV28 to TRBJ1-1, with 9 bases identical to TRBD1. Per the germline V gene, CDR1 is MDHEN and CDR2 is SYDVKM. V shed 2 bases and J 5 bases; nucleotides not matched to a gene: 3. CDR3 length equals 14 residues. The DNA for the CDR3 is TGTGCCAGCAGTTTACGAGGACAGGGGACTGAAGCTTTCTTT. As protein: CASSLRGQGTEAFF.

The chain links TRBV6-2 or TRBV6-3 to TRBJ1-3, with no clear D. V lost 1 base and J lost 2, with 3 bases in between. This CDR3 spans 13 amino acids. Germline CDR1 is MNHEY and CDR2 is SVGEGT. CDR3 sequence reads: CASSYYAGNTIYF. The CDR3 DNA sequence: TGTGCCAGCAGTTACTACGCTGGAAACACCATATATTTT.

V and J are TRBV19 and TRBJ1-2; no firm D call. This CDR3 region has 14 residues. Per the germline V gene, CDR1 is LNHDA and CDR2 is SQIVND (reference sequence). Deletions cut 0 bases from V and 2 bases from J, with 7 bases between. Here the CDR3 DNA reads TGTGCCAGTAGTATAGATGGTGGAAACTATGGCTACACCTTC. This gives the protein CASSIDGGNYGYTF. The variable domain in full, completed from reference TRBV19 and TRBJ1-2, reads DGGITQSPKYLFRKEGQNVTLSCEQNLNHDAMYWYRQDPGQGLRLIYYSQIVNDFQKGDIAEGYSVSREKKESFPLTVTSAQKNPTAFYLCASSIDGGNYGYTFGSGTRLTVV.

This chain links TRBV5-6 with TRBJ2-1, with 10 bases identical to TRBD1. V was pared by 5 bases and J by 3 bases, with 8 bases of the junction left unmatched. This CDR3 is 16 amino acids long. Germline V gene data show CDR1 as SGHDT and CDR2 as YYEEEE. The CDR3 bases are TGTGCCAGCAGTCTCTTCGGGACAGGGGACTACAATGAGCAGTTCTTC. Its protein is CASSLFGTGDYNEQFF.

The CDR3 nucleotides read TGTGCCAGTACCGACCCCGGAGGGAAACTCTATGGCTACACCTTC. As protein: CASTDPGGKLYGYTF. The rearrangement uses TRBV19 and TRBJ1-2; D is unclear. Trimming took off 7 bases at V and 4 bases at J, with 19 bases between the two ends. The CDR3 has 15 residues. Germline lookup yields CDR1 LNHDA and CDR2 SQIVND (reference sequence).

The chain recombines TRBV18 with TRBJ2-3, with TRBD2 as a possible D gene (5 bases). In germline, CDR1 is KGHSH, CDR2 LQKENI. The CDR3 consists of 12 residues. Trimming pared 6 bases from V and 1 base from J, leaving 5 bases between. The CDR3 here is CASSGGTDTQYF. The CDR3 coding sequence is TGTGCCAGCTCCGGGGGCACAGATACGCAGTATTTT.

The chain recombines TRBV29-1 with TRBJ1-1; D is ambiguous. The V and J ends lost 7 bases and 0 bases respectively, with 6 bases between them. CDR3 length: 11 residues. Germline CDR1 and CDR2: SQVTM and ANQGSEA. The CDR3: CSARLNTEAFF. The CDR3 nucleotides read TGCAGCGCCCGGTTGAACACTGAAGCTTTCTTT. The full variable domain, completed using reference TRBV29-1 and TRBJ1-1, is SAVISQKPSRDICQRGTSLTIQCQVDSQVTMMFWYRQQPGQSLTLIATANQGSEATYESGFVIDKFPISRPNLTFSTLTVSNMSPEDSSIYLCSARLNTEAFFGQGTRLTVV.

This clone showed up just a few times. V gene TRBV19 combines with J gene TRBJ1-6, with D unresolved. The CDR3 runs 12 residues. CDR1 is LNHDA and CDR2 is SQIVND in the germline V gene (reference sequence). Between the trimmed V and J ends, which lost 6 bases and 7 bases, there was a span of 7 bases. The CDR3 protein is CASRVGNSPLHF. The CDR3 DNA sequence: TGTGCCAGTAGGGTGGGGAATTCACCCCTCCACTTT.

V is TRBV19 and J is TRBJ2-3, with D possibly called TRBD1 or TRBD2 (5 bases each). The V end lost 1 base, the J end lost 1 base, and 24 bases lay between the germline ends. The CDR3 is 20 residues long. The germline V gene encodes CDR1 LNHDA and CDR2 SQIVND (reference sequence). The DNA for the CDR3 is TGTGCCAGTAGTATAGGGAGAAGGGACCAAGCGATTAGGGGCACAGATACGCAGTATTTT. Residues: CASSIGRRDQAIRGTDTQYF.

This chain connects TRBV10-1 to TRBJ2-5; D is undetermined. The CDR3 has 12 residues. V shed 4 bases and J shed 5 bases, with 8 bases lying between them. CDR1 is WNHNN and CDR2 is SYGVQD in the germline V gene (reference sequence). Here the CDR3 DNA reads TGCGCCAGCAGTGGAGGTTCGGAGACCCAGTACTTC. It translates to CASSGGSETQYF.